A single sample gave rise to the 21 T cell receptor beta chains below, sequenced in a study of shared clonotypes between healthy human individuals. Sequencing used immunoSEQ multiplex PCR; TCRdb keeps in-frame clones, though not all of them. The repertoire consists of more than 400,000 clones, with about 84% occurring once and the leading ten covering roughly an eighth. The sample was PBMCs. These receptors all come from a woman between 35 and 50 years old in good health. Some clones in this sample may be carry-over from other donors' samples.

The rearrangement links TRBV28 to TRBJ1-1, with D perhaps matching TRBD1 (6 bases). This CDR3 has 13 residues. V shed 6 bases and J shed 7 bases, with 15 bases lying between them. Germline lookup yields CDR1 MDHEN and CDR2 SYDVKM. The CDR3 spells CASRATTGYEAFF. The CDR3 DNA reads TGTGCCAGCAGAGCAACGACAGGCTATGAAGCTTTCTTT.

The V call is TRBV27, the J call TRBJ1-5; possible D gene TRBD1, 5 bases. The V gene lost 9 bases and the J gene lost 5 bases, with 11 bases spanning the gap. Germline V lookup: CDR1 MNHEY, CDR2 SMNVEV (reference sequence). The CDR3 is made up of 12 amino acids. The DNA for the CDR3 is TGTGCCAGTGGGGGGGTTTATCAGCCCCAGCATTTT. This gives the protein CASGGVYQPQHF.

The chain uses TRBV9 and TRBJ1-4; D ambiguous. The CDR3 is 13 residues long. The ends were cut back, 2 bases at V and 6 bases at J, with 8 bases in the middle. Per the germline V gene, CDR1 is SGDLS and CDR2 is YYNGEE. For the CDR3, the DNA is TGTGCCAGCAGCGTTGGGTCGGATGAAAAACTGTTTTTT. It is translated as CASSVGSDEKLFF. The full variable domain, its missing parts supplied by reference TRBV9 and TRBJ1-4, is DSGVTQTPKHLITATGQRVTLRCSPRSGDLSVYWYQQSLDQGLQFLIQYYNGEERAKGNILERFSAQQFPDLHSELNLSSLELGDSALYFCASSVGSDEKLFFGSGTQLSVL.

The gene calls are TRBV6-1 and TRBJ1-3; D is undetermined. This CDR3 has 17 residues. Looked up from germline, CDR1 is MNHNS and CDR2 is SASEGT. V lost 4 bases and J lost 4, with 20 bases in between. This CDR3 reads CASSGREGSLSGNTIYF. CDR3 nucleotide sequence: TGTGCCAGCAGTGGAAGAGAGGGCTCATTATCCGGAAACACCATATATTTT.

To note about this clone: A much larger clone differs from this one at a single base, so this may be a read error. The CDR3, as DNA: TGTGCCAGCAACCCTGGACGCGCGGGACGGGAGCAGCACTTC. Translation gives CASNPGRAGREQHF. This chain uses TRBV27 with TRBJ2-7; D is perhaps TRBD2 (6 bases). CDR1 is MNHEY and CDR2 is SMNVEV in the germline V gene (reference sequence). The CDR3 extends over 14 amino acids.

The sample holds a few counts of this clone. The gene calls are TRBV28 and TRBJ2-1; TRBD1 agrees at 7 bases. This CDR3 has 13 residues. The V and J ends lost 6 bases and 9 bases, in that order; junction bases with no gene match: 8. From germline, CDR1 is MDHEN and CDR2 SYDVKM. This chain's CDR3 is CASRAGGRGEQFF. CDR3 DNA sequence: TGTGCCAGCAGGGCAGGGGGTCGGGGTGAGCAGTTCTTC.

V gene TRBV28 combines with J gene TRBJ1-5; no definite D call. The CDR3 has 13 amino acids. Trimming removed 8 bases at V and 3 bases at J, with 11 bases between. Looked up from germline, CDR1 is MDHEN and CDR2 is SYDVKM. CDR3 in amino acids: CASAQILNQPQHF. Written as DNA, the CDR3 is TGTGCCAGCGCACAAATCCTCAATCAGCCCCAGCATTTT.

The genes are TRBV23-1 and TRBJ2-3; D may correspond to TRBD1 or TRBD2 (7 bases each). TRBV23-1 is an ORF; its function is uncertain. The CDR3 is 14 amino acids. Here the CDR3 DNA reads TGCGTCGAGGGGGCTAGCGGACACACAGATACGCAGTATTTT. Amino acids: CVEGASGHTDTQYF.

V usage is TRBV5-1 and J usage is TRBJ2-3; possibly TRBD1 for D (5 bases). Deletions cut 4 bases from V and 2 bases from J, with 11 bases between. This CDR3 comprises 14 residues. Germline values: CDR1 SGHRS, CDR2 YFSETQ. The CDR3 region has the DNA TGCGCCAGCAGCACCGACAGTGACACAGATACGCAGTATTTT. This sequence encodes CASSTDSDTDTQYF.

The chain's CDR3 is CASSPTSGRTQQFF. In DNA form, the CDR3 reads TGTGCCAGCAGCCCGACTAGCGGGAGAACCCAGCAGTTCTTC. The rearrangement uses TRBV7-9 and TRBJ2-1, with 12 bases that match TRBD2. This CDR3 is built from 14 residues. J was trimmed by 11 bases and V by 5 bases; bases with no gene match: 7. CDR1 is SEHNR and CDR2 is FQNEAQ in the germline V gene (reference sequence). Using reference TRBV7-9 and TRBJ2-1 for the parts outside the CDR3, the full variable domain is DTGVSQNPRHKITKRGQNVTFRCDPISEHNRLYWYRQTLGQGPEFLTYFQNEAQLEKSRLLSDRFSAERPKGSFSTLEIQRTEQGDSAMYLCASSPTSGRTQQFFGPGTRLTVL.

The chain is built from TRBV19 and TRBJ2-1; TRBD2 matches 9 bases. Trimming at V came to 6 bases and at J to 2 bases, leaving 8 bases not matched to a gene. Germline V gives CDR1 LNHDA, CDR2 SQIVND (reference sequence). The CDR3 has 16 residues. The CDR3 sequence: CASRLRAGGPYNEQFF. The CDR3 region has the DNA TGTGCCAGTAGACTTCGAGCGGGAGGCCCCTACAATGAGCAGTTCTTC.

The V gene is TRBV7-9, the J gene TRBJ2-5; D might be TRBD2 (5 bases). Germline V gives CDR1 SEHNR, CDR2 FQNEAQ (reference sequence). The V and J ends lost 1 base and 3 bases respectively, with 15 bases between them. CDR3 length equals 16 residues. CDR3 sequence: CASSLGPREGKETQYF. As DNA, the CDR3 is TGTGCCAGCAGCTTAGGCCCCCGAGAGGGAAAAGAGACCCAGTACTTC. Full variable domain (missing parts from reference TRBV7-9 and TRBJ2-5): DTGVSQNPRHKITKRGQNVTFRCDPISEHNRLYWYRQTLGQGPEFLTYFQNEAQLEKSRLLSDRFSAERPKGSFSTLEIQRTEQGDSAMYLCASSLGPREGKETQYFGPGTRLLVL.

This clone was observed a handful of times. The V gene is TRBV4-1, the J gene TRBJ2-5; no clear D. The germline V gene encodes CDR1 MGHRA and CDR2 YSYEKL. The CDR3 covers 18 residues. V dropped 0 bases and J dropped 0 bases, with 17 bases sitting between them. The CDR3 nucleotides read TGCGCCAGCAGCCAAGATCTCTACTCCCCACAGTACCAAGAGACCCAGTACTTC. Translating gives CASSQDLYSPQYQETQYF.

In this sample, this clone turned up a few times. The chain recombines TRBV28 with TRBJ2-1; TRBD2 aligns across 8 bases. Germline V gives CDR1 MDHEN, CDR2 SYDVKM. V dropped 7 bases and J dropped 7; count of bases not matched to a gene: 9. This CDR3 has 14 amino acids. Written as DNA, the CDR3 is TGTGCCAGCACCGCGCCGGGACTAGGGAATGAGCAGTTCTTC. This sequence encodes CASTAPGLGNEQFF.

This chain uses TRBV5-1 with TRBJ2-7, with 8 bases matching TRBD2. The CDR3 has 14 amino acids. V was clipped by 4 bases and J by 3 bases; unmatched bases: 6. Looked up from germline, CDR1 is SGHRS and CDR2 is YFSETQ. The CDR3 nucleotides read TGCGCCAGCAGCAGGTCCGGGGGGGACTACGAGCAGTACTTC. Its translation is CASSRSGGDYEQYF.

The chain couples TRBV6-5 to TRBJ2-7; unclear D gene. Trimming took off 2 bases at V and 1 base at J, with 9 bases between the two ends. CDR1 MNHEY and CDR2 SVGAGI come from the germline V gene. The CDR3 extends over 14 amino acids. The CDR3 DNA follows: TGTGCCAGCAGTTACGTGTCAGAATCCTACGAGCAGTACTTC. Residues: CASSYVSESYEQYF.

Worth noting for this clone: This probably arose from a read error, given a far larger clone one base away. The rearrangement links TRBV11-2 to TRBJ2-5; maybe TRBD2 (5 bases). V lost 2 bases, J lost 8 bases, and 18 bases lay in between. CDR3 length: 15 residues. CDR1 and CDR2 (germline): SGHAT, FQNNGV. CDR3 region: CASSLSSLDGDTQYF. The CDR3 nucleotides are TGTGCCAGCAGCTTAAGTTCACTAGATGGTGATACCCAGTACTTC.

The V and J genes are TRBV28 and TRBJ2-3; the D gene is possibly TRBD1 (5 bases). This CDR3 is 13 amino acids long. V lost 6 bases, J lost 2 bases, and 9 bases lay in between. Germline V gene data show CDR1 as MDHEN and CDR2 as SYDVKM. The CDR3 loop reads CASSEGDTDTQYF. The CDR3 region has the DNA TGTGCCAGCAGCGAAGGGGACACAGATACGCAGTATTTT.

The J gene is TRBJ1-2, the V gene TRBV5-4; D may be TRBD1 (5 bases). This CDR3 is 18 amino acids long. Germline V lookup: CDR1 SGHNT, CDR2 YYREEE (reference sequence). Trimming removed 0 bases from V and 1 base from J, with 19 bases in between. The CDR3 protein is CASSLGGGSGTINYGYTF. In DNA, the CDR3 is TGTGCCAGCAGCTTGGGGGGCGGCAGTGGGACCATTAACTATGGCTACACCTTC.

As for this clone: A read error is the likely source, as a far larger clone sits one nucleotide away. This chain connects TRBV28 to TRBJ1-5; maybe TRBD1 (5 bases). Germline-derived CDR1 and CDR2 are MDHEN and SYDVKM. This CDR3 is built from 16 residues. V shed 2 bases and J shed 0 bases, with 11 bases lying between them. CDR3 in amino acids: CASSLIYTGSNQPQHF. DNA for the CDR3: TGTGCCAGCAGTTTAATCTACACAGGTAGCAATCAGCCCCAGCATTTT.

DNA of the CDR3: TGTGCCAGCAGCTTAGGACGGGGTTATCAGCCCCAGCATTTT. Translation gives CASSLGRGYQPQHF. The chain combines TRBV7-2 with TRBJ1-5; D gene ambiguous. Germline V gives CDR1 SGHTA, CDR2 FQGNSA. Trimming stripped 1 base from V and 5 bases from J, with 9 bases between. CDR3 length: 14 residues.